A selection of T cell receptor beta chains follows, all from one sample in a study of radiotherapy plus CTLA-4 blockade in lung cancer. Generated by immunoSEQ multiplex PCR, the TCRdb table keeps only in-frame clones and is missing some. The sample holds 40,000 or so clones, approximately 62% seen once. The specimen comprised peripheral blood, sampled from a patient treated with radiotherapy plus ipilimumab. These receptors were collected from a human donor with non-small cell lung cancer who had a partial response to radiotherapy plus ipilimumab. Each CDR3 is given without its conserved first and last residue.

v_call cdr3_aa
TRBV29-1 SVEDPGLAGVETQY
TRBV7-9 ASSSNREGQPQH
TRBV7-2 ASSLAEYSREQY
TRBV30 ACIKRLDNSPLH
TRBV30 AWTSGRIGDTQY
TRBV7-8 ASSKTSGQTDTQY
TRBV11-2 ASSRRLWEEGNTIY
TRBV7-9 ASSLTPGTGYNSPLH
TRBV6-5 ASSYSRETEAF
TRBV2 ASRTSWNTEAF
TRBV19 ASSILGGRTEAF
TRBV19 ASSPGTGPTYGYT
TRBV19 ASSMGRGYATSGRTSYEQY
TRBV6-5 ASSFGDRARAF
TRBV15 ATSRDGDGYT
TRBV27 ARPGTGGKGYT
TRBV9 ASSVDFFGNTIY
TRBV11-2 ASSLGEWTGLFNSPLH
TRBV15 ATLPMDRGGTEAF
TRBV5-1 ASSREIGLTSTETF
TRBV27 ASSLGGAITDTQY
TRBV2 AGGHVQETQY
TRBV5-1 ASRLIPSGQDGYT
TRBV19 ASSRTEGDEKLF
TRBV5-5 ASRMSTGGLNTEAF